This T cell receptor (beta chain) was identified during a study of blood T cell dynamics during melanoma immunotherapy. At the level of the study: Standard first-line treatment here was pembrolizumab or nivolumab plus ipilimumab in metastatic melanoma. Study findings and constraints: Whether repertoire-driving clones were melanoma-specific could not be determined.

Time point described: pre-treatment baseline. Patients with prior systemic cancer treatment, concomitant immunosuppressants, or other active malignancies were excluded. Clones were sequenced by immunoSEQ multiplex PCR, and TCRdb holds only the in-frame ones, with some missing. The data show about 9,700 clones, 86% seen once. Points on this clone: Its specificity is unknown.

In germline, CDR1 is SGHAT, CDR2 FQNNGV. V trimming: 6 bases; J trimming: 3 bases; junction bases outside the gene matches: 10. This CDR3 region has 15 residues. The V call is TRBV11-2, the J call TRBJ2-7; 8 nucleotides align to TRBD1. The specimen comprised blood, sampled from a patient treated with checkpoint blockade. This clonotype was sampled from a human donor with melanoma. The CDR3, as DNA: TGTGCCAGCAGGAAAGGGACAGGAGCCCTCTACGAGCAGTACTTC. Translation: CASRKGTGALYEQYF.